The entry below gives a single T cell receptor beta chain sequence along with its context. Sequenced by immunoSEQ multiplex PCR; TCRdb stores in-frame clones only, minus some. Of about 22,000 clones detected, roughly 80% appear once; the ten largest clones hold 31%. The data originate from a study of OX40 agonist ivuxolimab in advanced cancers. There are 14 residues in the CDR3. Looked up from germline, CDR1 is MNHEY and CDR2 is SMNVEV (reference sequence). With 5 bases clipped from V and 3 bases from J, the junction kept 3 bases outside the gene matches. The TCR comes from an adult with an advanced solid tumor such as melanoma, head and neck, liver or kidney cancer. This chain connects TRBV27 to TRBJ2-7; 11 bases map to TRBD1. The sequences come from CD4+ or CD8+ T cells sorted from blood, collected in a trial of the OX40 agonist ivuxolimab. CDR3 sequence (DNA): TGTGCCAGCAGTCAGGGGACAGGGGGCTACGAGCAGTACTTC. Translation: CASSQGTGGYEQYF.